This TCR beta chain was recovered during a study of blood T cell repertoires in COVID-19. Per the original methods: Estimation of nucleated cell counts was performed using reference gene primer amplification. The repertoire was sequenced with immunoSEQ multiplex PCR; TCRdb's copy has only in-frame clones and lacks some. That table is the source of V, J and clone size, and D and trimming were worked out from the DNA. The sample consists of a few hundred thousand clones, around four fifths of them appearing once. The CDR3 covers 17 residues. The V gene lost 3 bases and the J gene lost 2 bases, with 16 bases spanning the gap. In germline, CDR1 is LNHDA, CDR2 SQIVND (reference sequence). Cohort assignment relied on participant-reported clinical history.

This chain uses TRBV19 with TRBJ2-2; the D gene is possibly TRBD2 (7 bases). The sample comprised PBMCs or T cells enriched from blood (not recorded which). The clonotype originates from a man aged 25-45 years with acute COVID-19. The CDR3 DNA reads TGTGCCAGTAGTATCCGGGGGGCAAGCGGCAACACCGGGGAGCTGTTTTTT. Translating gives CASSIRGASGNTGELFF. The complete variable domain, with remaining parts taken from reference TRBV19 and TRBJ2-2, reads DGGITQSPKYLFRKEGQNVTLSCEQNLNHDAMYWYRQDPGQGLRLIYYSQIVNDFQKGDIAEGYSVSREKKESFPLTVTSAQKNPTAFYLCASSIRGASGNTGELFFGEGSRLTVL.